This T cell receptor beta chain derives from a study of T cell responses to AZD1222 COVID-19 vaccine. Sequencing used immunoSEQ multiplex PCR; TCRdb keeps in-frame clones, though not all of them. The sample yields around 130,000 clones, around 84% seen once. V was shortened by 3 bases and J by 4 bases, with 13 bases between the two germline ends. This CDR3 comprises 14 residues. CDR1 LNHDA and CDR2 SQIVND come from the germline V gene (reference sequence). The TCR comes from an adult in good health. V gene TRBV19 combines with J gene TRBJ2-7, with D maybe TRBD2 (6 bases). The sequences come from peripheral blood, collected on day 0 of AZD1222 vaccination. The CDR3 spells CASSIRGALYEQYF. CDR3 DNA sequence: TGTGCCAGTAGTATTCGCGGGGCTCTTTACGAGCAGTACTTC.